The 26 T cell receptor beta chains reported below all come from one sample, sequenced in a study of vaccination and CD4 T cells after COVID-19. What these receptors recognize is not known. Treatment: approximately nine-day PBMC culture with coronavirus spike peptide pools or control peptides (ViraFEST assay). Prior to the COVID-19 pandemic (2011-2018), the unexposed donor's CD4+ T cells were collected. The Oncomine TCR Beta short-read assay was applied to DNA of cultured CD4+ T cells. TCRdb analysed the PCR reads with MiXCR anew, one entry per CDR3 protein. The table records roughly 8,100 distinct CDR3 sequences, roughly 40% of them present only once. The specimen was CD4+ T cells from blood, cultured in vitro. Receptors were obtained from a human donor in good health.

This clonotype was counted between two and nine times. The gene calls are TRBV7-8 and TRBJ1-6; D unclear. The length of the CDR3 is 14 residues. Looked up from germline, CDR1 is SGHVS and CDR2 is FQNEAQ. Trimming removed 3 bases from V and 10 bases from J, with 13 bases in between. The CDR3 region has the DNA TGTGCCAGCAGCTTCAACAGTGTAGGGTCACCCCTCCACTTT. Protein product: CASSFNSVGSPLHF.

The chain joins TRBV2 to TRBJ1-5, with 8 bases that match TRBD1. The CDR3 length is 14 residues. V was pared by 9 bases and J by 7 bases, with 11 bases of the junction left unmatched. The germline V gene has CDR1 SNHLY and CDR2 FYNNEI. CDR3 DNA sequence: TGTGCCAGTAACCTCAGGGGGCAGACCCAGCCCCAGCATTTT. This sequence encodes CASNLRGQTQPQHF.

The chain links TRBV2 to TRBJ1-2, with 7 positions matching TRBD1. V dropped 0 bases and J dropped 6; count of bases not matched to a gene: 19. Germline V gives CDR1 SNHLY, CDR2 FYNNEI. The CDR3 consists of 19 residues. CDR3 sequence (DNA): TGTGCCAGCAGTGAAGCGAAGGGGGCTGGGACGGTCCTAGAGAATGGCTACACCTTC. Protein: CASSEAKGAGTVLENGYTF.

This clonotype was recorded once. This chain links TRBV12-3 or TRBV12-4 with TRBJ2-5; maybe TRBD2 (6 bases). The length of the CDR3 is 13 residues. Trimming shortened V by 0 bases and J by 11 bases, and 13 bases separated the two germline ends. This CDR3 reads CASSLAGGRKQYF. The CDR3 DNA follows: TGTGCCAGCAGTTTAGCGGGGGGTCGCAAGCAGTACTTC.

As DNA, the CDR3 is TGTGCCAGCAGTGCCTCGACAGGGGTCGGCACAGATACGCAGTATTTT. This translates into CASSASTGVGTDTQYF. The chain joins TRBV6-4 to TRBJ2-3; 8 positions match TRBD1. CDR3 length: 16 residues. Per germline, CDR1 MRHNA and CDR2 SNTAGT. The V segment lost 4 bases and the J segment 1 base; nucleotides outside the gene matches: 7.

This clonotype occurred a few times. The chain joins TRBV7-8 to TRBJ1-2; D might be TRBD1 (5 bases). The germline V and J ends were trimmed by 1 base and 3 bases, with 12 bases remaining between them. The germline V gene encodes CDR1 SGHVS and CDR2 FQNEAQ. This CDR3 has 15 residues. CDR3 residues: CASSLDWDVDYGYTF. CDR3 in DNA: TGTGCCAGCAGCTTAGACTGGGACGTTGACTATGGCTACACCTTC.

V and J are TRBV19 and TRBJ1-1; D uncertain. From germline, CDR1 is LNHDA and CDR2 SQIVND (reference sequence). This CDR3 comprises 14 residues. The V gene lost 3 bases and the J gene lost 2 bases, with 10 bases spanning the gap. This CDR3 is CASSINPTNTEAFF. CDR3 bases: TGTGCCAGTAGTATTAACCCCACTAACACTGAAGCTTTCTTT.

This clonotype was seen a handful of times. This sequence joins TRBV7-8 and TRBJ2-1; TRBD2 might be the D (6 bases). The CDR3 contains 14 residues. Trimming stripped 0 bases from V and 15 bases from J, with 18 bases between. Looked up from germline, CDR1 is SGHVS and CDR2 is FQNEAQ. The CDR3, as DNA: TGTGCCAGCAGCTTAGCCGGCGGGGTCGGAGGTCCGTTCTTC. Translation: CASSLAGGVGGPFF.

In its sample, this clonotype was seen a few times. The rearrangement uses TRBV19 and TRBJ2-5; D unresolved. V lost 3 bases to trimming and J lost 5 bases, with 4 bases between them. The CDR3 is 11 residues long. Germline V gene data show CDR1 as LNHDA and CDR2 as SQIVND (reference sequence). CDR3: CASSISETQYF. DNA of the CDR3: TGTGCCAGTAGTATCTCGGAGACCCAGTACTTC.

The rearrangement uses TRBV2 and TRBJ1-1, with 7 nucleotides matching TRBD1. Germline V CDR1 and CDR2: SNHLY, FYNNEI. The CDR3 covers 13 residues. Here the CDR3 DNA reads TGTCGGTGGGGACAGCCCATGAACACTGAAGCTTTCTTT. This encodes CRWGQPMNTEAFF.

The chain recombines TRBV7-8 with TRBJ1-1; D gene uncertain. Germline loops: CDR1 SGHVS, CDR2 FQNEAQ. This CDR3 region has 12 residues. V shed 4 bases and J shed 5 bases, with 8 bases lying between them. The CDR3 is CASSSKSTEAFF. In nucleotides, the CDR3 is TGTGCCAGCAGCTCCAAAAGTACTGAAGCTTTCTTT.

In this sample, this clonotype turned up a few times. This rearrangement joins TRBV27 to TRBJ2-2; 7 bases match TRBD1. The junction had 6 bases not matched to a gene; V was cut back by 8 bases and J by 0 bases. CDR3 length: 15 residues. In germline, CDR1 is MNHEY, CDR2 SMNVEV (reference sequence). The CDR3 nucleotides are TGTGCCAGCGGATTCGGACAGGCGAACACCGGGGAGCTGTTTTTT. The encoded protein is CASGFGQANTGELFF.

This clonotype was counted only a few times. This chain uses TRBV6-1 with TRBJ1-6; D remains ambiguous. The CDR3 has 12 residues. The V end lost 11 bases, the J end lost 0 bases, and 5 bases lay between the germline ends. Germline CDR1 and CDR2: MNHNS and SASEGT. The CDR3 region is CASGSYNSPLHF. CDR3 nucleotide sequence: TGTGCCTCCGGCTCCTATAATTCACCCCTCCACTTT.

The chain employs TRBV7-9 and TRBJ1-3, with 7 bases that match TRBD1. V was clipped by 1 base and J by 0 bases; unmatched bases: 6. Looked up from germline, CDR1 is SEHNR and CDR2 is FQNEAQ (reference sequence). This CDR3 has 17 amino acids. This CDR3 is CASSLGGDSSSGNTIYF. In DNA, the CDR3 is TGTGCCAGCAGCTTAGGGGGGGACAGTTCCTCTGGAAACACCATATATTTT.

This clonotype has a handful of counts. As DNA, the CDR3 is TGTGCCAGCAGCCCGGGGACAGGGTGGGTCACTGAAGCTTTCTTT. It encodes CASSPGTGWVTEAFF. This rearrangement joins TRBV5-5 to TRBJ1-1; 9 nucleotides match TRBD1. The CDR3 is 15 amino acids. Germline CDR1 and CDR2: SGHKS and YYEKEE (reference sequence). Unmatched junction bases numbered 8, after V lost 4 bases and J lost 4 bases.

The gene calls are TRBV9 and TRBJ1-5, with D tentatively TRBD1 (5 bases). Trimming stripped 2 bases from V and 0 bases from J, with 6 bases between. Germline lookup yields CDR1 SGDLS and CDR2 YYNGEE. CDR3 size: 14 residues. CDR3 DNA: TGTGCCAGCAGCGTCGACAGTAGCAATCAGCCCCAGCATTTT. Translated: CASSVDSSNQPQHF.

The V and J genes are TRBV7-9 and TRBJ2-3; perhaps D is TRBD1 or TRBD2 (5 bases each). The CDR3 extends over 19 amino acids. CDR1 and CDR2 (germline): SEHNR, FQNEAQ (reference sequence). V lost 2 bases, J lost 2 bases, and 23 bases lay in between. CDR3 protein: CASSLSRANGLGVTDTQYF. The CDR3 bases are TGTGCCAGCAGCTTAAGTCGAGCGAACGGCTTGGGGGTCACAGATACGCAGTATTTT. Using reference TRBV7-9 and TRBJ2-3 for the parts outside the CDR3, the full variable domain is DTGVSQNPRHKITKRGQNVTFRCDPISEHNRLYWYRQTLGQGPEFLTYFQNEAQLEKSRLLSDRFSAERPKGSFSTLEIQRTEQGDSAMYLCASSLSRANGLGVTDTQYFGPGTRLTVL.

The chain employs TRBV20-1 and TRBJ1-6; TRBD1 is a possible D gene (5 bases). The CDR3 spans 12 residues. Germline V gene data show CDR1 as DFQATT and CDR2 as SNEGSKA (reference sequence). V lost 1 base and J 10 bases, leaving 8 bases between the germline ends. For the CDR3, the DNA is TGCAGTGCTAGAGCGGGACGCTCACCCCTCCACTTT. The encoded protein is CSARAGRSPLHF.

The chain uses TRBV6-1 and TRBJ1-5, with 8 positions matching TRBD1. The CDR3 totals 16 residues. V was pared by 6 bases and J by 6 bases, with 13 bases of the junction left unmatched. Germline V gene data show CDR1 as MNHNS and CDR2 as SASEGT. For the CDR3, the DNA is TGTGCCAGCAGCACAAGACACACAGGGGGTAGTCAGCCCCAGCATTTT. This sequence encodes CASSTRHTGGSQPQHF.

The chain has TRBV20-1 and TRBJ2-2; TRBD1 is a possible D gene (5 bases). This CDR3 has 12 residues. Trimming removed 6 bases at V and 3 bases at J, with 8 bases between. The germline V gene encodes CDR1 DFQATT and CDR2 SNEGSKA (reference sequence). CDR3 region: CSATRDTGELFF. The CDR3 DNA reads TGCAGTGCGACCAGGGACACCGGGGAGCTGTTTTTT.

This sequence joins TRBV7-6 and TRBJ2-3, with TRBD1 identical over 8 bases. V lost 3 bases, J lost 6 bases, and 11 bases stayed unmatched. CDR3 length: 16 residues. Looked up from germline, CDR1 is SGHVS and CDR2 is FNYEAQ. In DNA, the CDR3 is TGTGCCAGCAGCTTGGGGACAGGTGGTTCGTGGGATACGCAGTATTTT. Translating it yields CASSLGTGGSWDTQYF.

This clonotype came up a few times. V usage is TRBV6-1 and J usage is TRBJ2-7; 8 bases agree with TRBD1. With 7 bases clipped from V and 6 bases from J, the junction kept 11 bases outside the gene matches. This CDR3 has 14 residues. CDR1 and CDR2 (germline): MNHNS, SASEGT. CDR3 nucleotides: TGTGCCAGCACCGACAGGGGTTTGTCTTTCGAGCAGTACTTC. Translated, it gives CASTDRGLSFEQYF.

Here the CDR3 reads CAAREASYEQYF. CDR3 in DNA: TGTGCCGCTCGGGAGGCCTCCTACGAGCAGTACTTC. The chain recombines TRBV10-3 with TRBJ2-7; 7 bases line up with TRBD2. The CDR3 runs 12 residues. In germline, CDR1 is ENHRY, CDR2 SYGVKD. Germline trimming cut 11 bases from V and 0 bases from J; bases unmatched to any gene: 4.

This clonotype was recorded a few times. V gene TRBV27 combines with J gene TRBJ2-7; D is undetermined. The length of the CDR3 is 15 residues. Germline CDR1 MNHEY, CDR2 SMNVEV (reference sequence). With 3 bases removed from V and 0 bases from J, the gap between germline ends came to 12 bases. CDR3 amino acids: CASSFGRPSSYEQYF. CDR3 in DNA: TGTGCCAGCAGTTTTGGACGGCCGAGCTCCTACGAGCAGTACTTC.

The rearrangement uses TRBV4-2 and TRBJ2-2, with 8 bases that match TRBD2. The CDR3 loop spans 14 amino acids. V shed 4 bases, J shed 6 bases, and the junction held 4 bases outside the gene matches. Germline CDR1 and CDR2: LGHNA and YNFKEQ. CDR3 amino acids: CASSPSGGPGELFF. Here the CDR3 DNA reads TGTGCCAGCAGCCCCTCGGGGGGGCCCGGGGAGCTGTTTTTT.

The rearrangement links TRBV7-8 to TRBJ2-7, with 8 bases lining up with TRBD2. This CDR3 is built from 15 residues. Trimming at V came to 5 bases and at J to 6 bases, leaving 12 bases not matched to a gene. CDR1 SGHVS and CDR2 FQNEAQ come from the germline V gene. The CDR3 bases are TGTGCCAGCAGCCCCGGGGGGGGGACTGCGGGCGAGCAGTACTTC. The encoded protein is CASSPGGGTAGEQYF.